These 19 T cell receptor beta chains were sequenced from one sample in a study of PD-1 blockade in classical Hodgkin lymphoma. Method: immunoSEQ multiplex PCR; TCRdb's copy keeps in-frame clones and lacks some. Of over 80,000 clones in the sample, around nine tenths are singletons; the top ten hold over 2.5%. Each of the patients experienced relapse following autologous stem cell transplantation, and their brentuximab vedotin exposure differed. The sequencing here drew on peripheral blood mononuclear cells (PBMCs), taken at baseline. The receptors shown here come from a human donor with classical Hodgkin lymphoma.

The DNA for the CDR3 is TGTGCCAGCAGTGGACTCGTTGGCTACACCTTC. It specifies CASSGLVGYTF. This chain links TRBV28 with TRBJ1-2; no firm D call. The ends were cut back, 5 bases at V and 7 bases at J, with 8 bases in the middle. The CDR3 is 11 residues long. Germline CDR1 reads MDHEN; CDR2 reads SYDVKM.

CDR3 amino acids: CASSFLTSTSYEQYF. The CDR3 coding sequence is TGTGCCAGCAGTTTCTTGACCTCCACCTCCTACGAGCAGTACTTC. This chain links TRBV28 with TRBJ2-7; D call uncertain. Germline-derived CDR1 and CDR2 are MDHEN and SYDVKM. The ends were cut back, 3 bases at V and 0 bases at J, with 12 bases in the middle. The CDR3 runs 15 residues.

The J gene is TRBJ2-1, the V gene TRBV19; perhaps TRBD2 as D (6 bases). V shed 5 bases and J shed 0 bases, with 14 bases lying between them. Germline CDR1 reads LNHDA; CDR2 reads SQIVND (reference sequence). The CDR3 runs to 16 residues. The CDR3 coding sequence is TGTGCCAGTAGTCCCTCCCGGGGGAGCTCCTACAATGAGCAGTTCTTC. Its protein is CASSPSRGSSYNEQFF.

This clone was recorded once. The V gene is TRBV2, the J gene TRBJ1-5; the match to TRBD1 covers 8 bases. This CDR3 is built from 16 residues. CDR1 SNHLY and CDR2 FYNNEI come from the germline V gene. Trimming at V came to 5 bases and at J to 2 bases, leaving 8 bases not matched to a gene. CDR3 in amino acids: CASSLRTGQGNQPQHF. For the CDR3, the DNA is TGTGCCAGCAGTCTAAGGACAGGGCAGGGCAATCAGCCCCAGCATTTT.

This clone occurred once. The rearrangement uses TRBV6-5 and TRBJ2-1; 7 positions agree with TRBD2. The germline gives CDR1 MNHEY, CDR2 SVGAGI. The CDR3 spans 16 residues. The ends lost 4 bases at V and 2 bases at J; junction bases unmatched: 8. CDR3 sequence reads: CASSSTSPSAYNEQFF. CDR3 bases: TGTGCCAGCAGTTCGACTAGCCCTAGTGCCTACAATGAGCAGTTCTTC.

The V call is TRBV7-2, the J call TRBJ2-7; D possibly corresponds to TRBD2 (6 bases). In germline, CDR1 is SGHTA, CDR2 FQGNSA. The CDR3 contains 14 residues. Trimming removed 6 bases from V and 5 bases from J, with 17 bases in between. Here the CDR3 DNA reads TGTGCCAGCAGGCCAGCGGGTAGCGGCCACGAGCAGTACTTC. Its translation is CASRPAGSGHEQYF.

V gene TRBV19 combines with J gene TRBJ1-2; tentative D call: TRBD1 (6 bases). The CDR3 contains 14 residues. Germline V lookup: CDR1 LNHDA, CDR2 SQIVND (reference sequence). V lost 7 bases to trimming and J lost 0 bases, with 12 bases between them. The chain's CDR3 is CASKNREANYGYTF. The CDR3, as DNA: TGTGCCAGTAAAAACAGGGAAGCTAACTATGGCTACACCTTC.

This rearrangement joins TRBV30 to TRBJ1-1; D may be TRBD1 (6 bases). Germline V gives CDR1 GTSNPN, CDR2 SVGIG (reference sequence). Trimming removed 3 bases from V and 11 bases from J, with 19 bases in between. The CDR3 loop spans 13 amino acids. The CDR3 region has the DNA TGTGCCTGGAGAAGGACAGACCTTGGAAAGGCTTTCTTT. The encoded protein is CAWRRTDLGKAFF.

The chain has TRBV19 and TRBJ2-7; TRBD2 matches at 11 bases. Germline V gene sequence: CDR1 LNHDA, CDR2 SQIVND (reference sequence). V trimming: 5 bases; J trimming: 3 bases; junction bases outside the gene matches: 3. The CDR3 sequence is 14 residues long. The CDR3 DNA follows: TGTGCCAGTAGTCTTCTAGCGGGGGGCTACGAGCAGTACTTC. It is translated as CASSLLAGGYEQYF.

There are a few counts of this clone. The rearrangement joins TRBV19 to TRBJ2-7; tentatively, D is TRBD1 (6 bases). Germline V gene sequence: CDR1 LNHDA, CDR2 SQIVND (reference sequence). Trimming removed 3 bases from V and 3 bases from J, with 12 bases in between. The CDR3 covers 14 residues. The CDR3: CASSIPGQNYEQYF. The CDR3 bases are TGTGCCAGTAGTATCCCAGGACAGAACTACGAGCAGTACTTC. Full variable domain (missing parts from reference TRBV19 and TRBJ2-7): DGGITQSPKYLFRKEGQNVTLSCEQNLNHDAMYWYRQDPGQGLRLIYYSQIVNDFQKGDIAEGYSVSREKKESFPLTVTSAQKNPTAFYLCASSIPGQNYEQYFGPGTRLTVT.

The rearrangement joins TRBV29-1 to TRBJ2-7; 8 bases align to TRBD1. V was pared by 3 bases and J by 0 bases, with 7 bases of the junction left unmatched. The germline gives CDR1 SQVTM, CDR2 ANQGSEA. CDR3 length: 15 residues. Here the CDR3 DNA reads TGCAGCGTTGAGGCGCGACAGGGGCTCTCCTACGAGCAGTACTTC. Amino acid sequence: CSVEARQGLSYEQYF.

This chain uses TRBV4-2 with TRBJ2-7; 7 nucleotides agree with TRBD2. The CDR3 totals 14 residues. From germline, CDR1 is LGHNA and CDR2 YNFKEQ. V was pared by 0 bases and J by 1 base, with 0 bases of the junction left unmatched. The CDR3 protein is CASSQEAGSYEQYF. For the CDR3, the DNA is TGTGCCAGCAGCCAAGAAGCGGGGTCCTACGAGCAGTACTTC.

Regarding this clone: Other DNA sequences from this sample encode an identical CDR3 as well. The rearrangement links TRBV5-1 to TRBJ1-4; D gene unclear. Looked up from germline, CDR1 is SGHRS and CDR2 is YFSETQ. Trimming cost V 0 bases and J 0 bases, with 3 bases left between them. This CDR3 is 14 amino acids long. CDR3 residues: CASSLGPTNEKLFF. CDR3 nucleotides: TGCGCCAGCAGCTTGGGGCCAACTAATGAAAAACTGTTTTTT.

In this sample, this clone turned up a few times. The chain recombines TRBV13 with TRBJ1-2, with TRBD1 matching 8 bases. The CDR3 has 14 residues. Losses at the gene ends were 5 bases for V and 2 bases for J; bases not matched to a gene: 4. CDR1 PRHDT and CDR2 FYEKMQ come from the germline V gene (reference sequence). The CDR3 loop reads CASSARDRNYGYTF. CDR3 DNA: TGTGCCAGCAGCGCCCGGGACAGGAACTATGGCTACACCTTC.

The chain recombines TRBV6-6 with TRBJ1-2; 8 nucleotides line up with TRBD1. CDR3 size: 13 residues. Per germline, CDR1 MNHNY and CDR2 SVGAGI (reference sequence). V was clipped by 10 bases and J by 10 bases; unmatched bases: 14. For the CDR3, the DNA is TGTGCCACGCAGGGGGCCAAGATAACGGACTACACCTTC. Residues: CATQGAKITDYTF.

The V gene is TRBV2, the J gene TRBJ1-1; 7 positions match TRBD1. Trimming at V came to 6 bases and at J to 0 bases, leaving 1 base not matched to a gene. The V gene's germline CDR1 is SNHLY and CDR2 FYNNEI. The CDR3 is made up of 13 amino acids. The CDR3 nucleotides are TGTGCCAGCAGACAGGGGATGAACACTGAAGCTTTCTTT. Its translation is CASRQGMNTEAFF.

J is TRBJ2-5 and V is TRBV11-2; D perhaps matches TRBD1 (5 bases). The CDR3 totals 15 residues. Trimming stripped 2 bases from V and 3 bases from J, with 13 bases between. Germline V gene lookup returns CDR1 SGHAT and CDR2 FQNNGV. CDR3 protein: CASSLRIGAKETQYF. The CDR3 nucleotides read TGTGCCAGCAGCTTACGTATTGGGGCGAAAGAGACCCAGTACTTC. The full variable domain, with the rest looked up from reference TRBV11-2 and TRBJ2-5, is EAGVAQSPRYKIIEKRQSVAFWCNPISGHATLYWYQQILGQGPKLLIQFQNNGVVDDSQLPKDRFSAERLKGVDSTLKIQPAKLEDSAVYLCASSLRIGAKETQYFGPGTRLLVL.

The CDR3 is CASSTTPDMVGETQYF. The CDR3 region has the DNA TGTGCCAGCAGCACAACACCAGATATGGTTGGGGAGACCCAGTACTTC. The chain has TRBV7-2 and TRBJ2-5; D call uncertain. Germline V gene data show CDR1 as SGHTA and CDR2 as FQGNSA. Trimming removed 5 bases from V and 5 bases from J, with 21 bases in between. CDR3 length equals 16 residues.

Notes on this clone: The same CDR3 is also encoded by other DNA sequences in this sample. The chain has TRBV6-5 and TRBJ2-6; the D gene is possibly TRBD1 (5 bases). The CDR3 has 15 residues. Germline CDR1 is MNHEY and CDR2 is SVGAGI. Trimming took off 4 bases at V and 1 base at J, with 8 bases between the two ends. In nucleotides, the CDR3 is TGTGCCAGCAGTTCCCAGGGTTCTGGGGCCAACGTCCTGACTTTC. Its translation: CASSSQGSGANVLTF.